The 19 T cell receptor beta chains presented below share a single source sample, sequenced in a study of beta chain features in type 1 diabetes. Expressed TCRB transcripts were sequenced after all isolated RNA was converted to cDNA. The table came from immunoSEQ multiplex PCR; TCRdb's copy has only in-frame clones and leaves some out. The data contain about 150,000 clones, over 7.5% of them singletons. Sequencing input: central memory CD4+ T cells from blood. The receptors were sampled from a man aged 18 to 35 in good health.

This clone was counted only a few times. The CDR3 sequence is CASSLKAGLNNEQFF. The CDR3 DNA sequence: TGTGCCAGCAGCTTGAAAGCGGGGCTGAACAATGAGCAGTTCTTC. The rearrangement joins TRBV5-4 to TRBJ2-1, with 7 positions matching TRBD2. With 1 base clipped from V and 5 bases from J, the junction kept 6 bases outside the gene matches. CDR1 is SGHNT and CDR2 is YYREEE in the germline V gene (reference sequence). The CDR3 runs to 15 residues.

This clone was counted only a few times. V is TRBV11-1 and J is TRBJ2-2, with D unresolved. CDR1 is SGHAT and CDR2 is FQDESV in the germline V gene (reference sequence). V was clipped by 4 bases and J by 3 bases, with 6 bases between them. The CDR3 consists of 13 residues. In DNA, the CDR3 is TGTGCCAGCAGCTCCCAGTACACCGGGGAGCTGTTTTTT. This codes for CASSSQYTGELFF.

The count of this clone is one. The chain recombines TRBV5-4 with TRBJ1-6; D gene uncertain. The V and J ends lost 0 bases and 0 bases respectively, with 4 bases between them. The CDR3 totals 15 residues. Germline lookup yields CDR1 SGHNT and CDR2 YYREEE (reference sequence). The CDR3 nucleotides are TGTGCCAGCAGCTTGGCGGGCTCCTATAATTCACCCCTCCACTTT. Translating it yields CASSLAGSYNSPLHF. The variable domain in full, with the rest retrieved from reference TRBV5-4 and TRBJ1-6, is ETGVTQSPTHLIKTRGQQVTLRCSSQSGHNTVSWYQQALGQGPQFIFQYYREEENGRGNFPPRFSGLQFPNYSSELNVNALELDDSALYLCASSLAGSYNSPLHFGNGTRLTVT.

The chain combines TRBV10-3 with TRBJ1-5; D is unresolved. This CDR3 is built from 14 residues. V was clipped by 6 bases and J by 1 base, with 10 bases between them. The germline CDR1 and CDR2 sequences are ENHRY and SYGVKD. In DNA, the CDR3 is TGTGCCATCAGCGACAATAGGAGCAATCAGCCCCAGCATTTT. Its protein is CAISDNRSNQPQHF.

As concerns this clone: As the CDR3 is not closed by the conserved phenylalanine or tryptophan, this likely results from a read error. No DNA is shown, since the ends of the CDR3 on it are uncertain; the CDR3 is the one TCRdb lists. V is TRBV28 and J is TRBJ2-4; TRBD1, the D gene given by the table, was not confirmed from the DNA. Germline V gene sequence: CDR1 MDHEN, CDR2 SYDVKM. Ends included, the CDR3 has 12 residues. The CDR3 spells CASSSGMGQLTI.

The chain is built from TRBV2 and TRBJ1-1; 10 positions match TRBD1. The V gene's germline CDR1 is SNHLY and CDR2 FYNNEI. Unmatched junction bases numbered 10, after V lost 6 bases and J lost 3 bases. The CDR3 is 16 amino acids. This CDR3 is CASRMTGGRFDTEAFF. The CDR3, as DNA: TGTGCCAGCAGAATGACAGGGGGCAGGTTCGACACTGAAGCTTTCTTT. Filled out from reference TRBV2 and TRBJ1-1, the complete variable domain reads EPEVTQTPSHQVTQMGQEVILRCVPISNHLYFYWYRQILGQKVEFLVSFYNNEISEKSEIFDDQFSVERPDGSNFTLKIRSTKLEDSAMYFCASRMTGGRFDTEAFFGQGTRLTVV.

This clone showed up just a few times. CDR3 sequence (DNA): TGTGCCAGCAGCCGGACTAGCGGGGGCACAGATACGCAGTATTTT. It is translated as CASSRTSGGTDTQYF. The chain uses TRBV6-4 and TRBJ2-3; 12 nucleotides line up with TRBD2. V gave up 6 bases and J gave up 1 base; unmatched junction bases: 2. Germline CDR1 MRHNA, CDR2 SNTAGT. CDR3 length: 15 residues.

The V call is TRBV7-9, the J call TRBJ1-5; weak D call: TRBD1 (6 bases). The CDR3 sequence is 17 residues long. Germline V gives CDR1 SEHNR, CDR2 FQNEAQ (reference sequence). V lost 6 bases, J lost 0 bases, and 18 bases lay in between. Written as DNA, the CDR3 is TGTGCCAGCAGTTCCTACCGGGGGGCCCTTAGCAATCAGCCCCAGCATTTT. Amino acids: CASSSYRGALSNQPQHF.

This clone was counted a few times. The genes are TRBV27 and TRBJ1-1; D is ambiguous. Deletions cut 6 bases from V and 4 bases from J, with 15 bases between. The CDR3 is made up of 14 amino acids. CDR1 is MNHEY and CDR2 is SMNVEV in the germline V gene (reference sequence). CDR3 sequence: CASRGFGSGTEAFF. CDR3 nucleotide sequence: TGTGCCAGCAGAGGTTTCGGTTCGGGCACTGAAGCTTTCTTT.

This chain joins TRBV7-2 and TRBJ2-7; TRBD1 aligns across 8 bases. After removal of 5 bases from V and 2 bases from J, the junction contained 5 bases not matched to a gene. The CDR3 runs 14 residues. Germline loops: CDR1 SGHTA, CDR2 FQGNSA. The CDR3 coding sequence is TGTGCCAGCAGCGTCCGACAGGGGCCCTACGAGCAGTACTTC. Translated: CASSVRQGPYEQYF.

There are a few counts of this clone. V gene TRBV30 combines with J gene TRBJ1-3, with a weak D call TRBD1 (5 bases). Trimming shortened V by 0 bases and J by 0 bases, and 18 bases separated the two germline ends. CDR3 size: 18 residues. CDR1 and CDR2 from the germline V gene are GTSNPN and SVGIG (reference sequence). DNA for the CDR3: TGTGCCTGGAGTGTACTTTCCCTTCGTAGGGGCTCTGGAAACACCATATATTTT. As protein: CAWSVLSLRRGSGNTIYF.

The V gene is TRBV5-1, the J gene TRBJ2-7; 9 positions agree with TRBD2. The ends lost 3 bases at V and 3 bases at J; junction bases unmatched: 7. The CDR3 totals 15 residues. Germline V gene lookup returns CDR1 SGHRS and CDR2 YFSETQ. The CDR3 DNA follows: TGCGCCAGCAGCTCCACCAGTAGCGGGGGCTACGAGCAGTACTTC. Translated, it gives CASSSTSSGGYEQYF. The complete variable domain, with remaining parts taken from reference TRBV5-1 and TRBJ2-7, reads KAGVTQTPRYLIKTRGQQVTLSCSPISGHRSVSWYQQTPGQGLQFLFEYFSETQRNKGNFPGRFSGRQFSNSRSEMNVSTLELGDSALYLCASSSTSSGGYEQYFGPGTRLTVT.

This clone was detected a few times. The J gene is TRBJ1-1, the V gene TRBV30; D remains unclear. The V gene lost 0 bases and the J gene lost 1 base, with 6 bases spanning the gap. This CDR3 region has 13 residues. Germline CDR1 reads GTSNPN; CDR2 reads SVGIG (reference sequence). The chain's CDR3 is CAWSVLQNTEAFF. In nucleotides, the CDR3 is TGTGCCTGGAGTGTACTACAGAACACTGAAGCTTTCTTT.

This clone occurred a few times. CDR3 bases: TGTGCCAGCAGTTACTCAGAGCACCAAGAGACCCAGTACTTC. It specifies CASSYSEHQETQYF. The chain carries TRBV6-5 and TRBJ2-5; D remains ambiguous. Deletions cut 0 bases from V and 0 bases from J, with 5 bases between. The CDR3 contains 14 residues. CDR1 and CDR2 (germline): MNHEY, SVGAGI.

The genes are TRBV15 and TRBJ2-7, with 13 bases aligning to TRBD2. This CDR3 is built from 16 residues. The junction had 4 bases not matched to a gene; V was cut back by 0 bases and J by 5 bases. The germline V gene has CDR1 LNHNV and CDR2 YYDKDF (reference sequence). CDR3 DNA sequence: TGTGCCACCAGCAGAGATGGGGGACTAGCGGGACACGAGCAGTACTTC. The encoded protein is CATSRDGGLAGHEQYF.

This clone appeared many times. The chain couples TRBV30 to TRBJ1-1; D is possibly TRBD1 (5 bases). CDR3 length: 14 residues. Trimming took off 4 bases at V and 1 base at J, with 13 bases between the two ends. The germline CDR1 and CDR2 sequences are GTSNPN and SVGIG (reference sequence). In nucleotides, the CDR3 is TGTGCCTGGACAACTTGGACAAGGAACACTGAAGCTTTCTTT. It is translated as CAWTTWTRNTEAFF. Looking up the rest from reference TRBV30 and TRBJ1-1 gives the full variable domain: SQTIHQWPATLVQPVGSPLSLECTVEGTSNPNLYWYRQAAGRGLQLLFYSVGIGQISSEVPQNLSASRPQDRQFILSSKKLLLSDSGFYLCAWTTWTRNTEAFFGQGTRLTVV.

The genes are TRBV28 and TRBJ2-6; weak D call: TRBD2 (6 bases). The germline gives CDR1 MDHEN, CDR2 SYDVKM. V lost 3 bases, J lost 4 bases, and 16 bases lay in between. The length of the CDR3 is 17 residues. The CDR3 coding sequence is TGTGCCAGCAGTTTCGGGACGGGGGAGGAGGGGGCCAACGTCCTGACTTTC. Translated, it gives CASSFGTGEEGANVLTF.

The chain employs TRBV27 and TRBJ1-2; D gene unclear. The CDR3 spans 16 residues. CDR1 is MNHEY, CDR2 SMNVEV, per germline (reference sequence). The V and J ends lost 0 bases and 8 bases respectively, with 19 bases between them. This CDR3 reads CASSLSSPPDRRGYTF. The CDR3 DNA reads as TGTGCCAGCAGTTTATCGAGTCCCCCAGATCGGAGGGGCTACACCTTC.

The genes are TRBV27 and TRBJ1-6; D possibly corresponds to TRBD1 (5 bases). This CDR3 spans 15 amino acids. V lost 2 bases and J 9 bases, leaving 14 bases between the germline ends. Germline V lookup: CDR1 MNHEY, CDR2 SMNVEV (reference sequence). The CDR3 DNA sequence: TGTGCCAGCAGTTTAGATGCAGGGATGGGTTCACCCCTCCACTTT. This gives the protein CASSLDAGMGSPLHF.